What follows describes a single TCR beta chain. This clone was picked up one time. The antigen it binds to is not known. No clone much larger than this one lies a single base away; base qualities are absent. Genomic DNA was extracted from sorted cells with the Quick-DNA Microprep Kit. TCRbeta DNA was amplified with the immunoSEQ hsTCRbeta kit following the manufacturer's protocol. TCRbeta libraries were sequenced on an Illumina MiSeq instrument. The authors processed their data as follows. Removing out-of-frame sequences left 2,204,828 distinct TCRbeta sequences, an average of roughly 67,000 per individual. Two values were used to score each individual: the count of over 150 previously reported CMV-associated TCRbeta sequences and the total count of productive distinct TCRbeta sequences. A beta-binomial model was reimplemented in Python, and scikit-learn random forests with default parameters were trained on US cohort data. On the Belgian cohort, classifier performance was reported as the median AUC, along with percentile confidence intervals, across 10,000 bootstrap iterations. Sourced from immuneACCESS, this table was stored by TCRdb with only in-frame sequences that have V and J called. A share of the clones is absent; for the studies checked, an unresolved V gene accounts for under half, and the remainder has no known explanation. From that table come the V and J calls and clone size; the DNA was used to work out D and trimming. Present in this sample are 40,000 to 45,000 clones, more than 65% of which were seen just once. Together, the top ten hold around 1.9% of the sample.

The CDR3 runs 20 residues from the cysteine to the phenylalanine. Only the CDR3 region is kept as DNA, spanning 60 bases read in frame from base 1. For this chain, trimming is 3 bases at the V end and 2 bases at the J end, and the number of junction bases without a gene match is 13. CDR1 and CDR2 (LNHDA, SQIVND) derive from the germline V gene (reference sequence). A FACSAria II was used to sort memory CD4+ T cells, defined as single viable CD3+CD4+CD8-CD45RO+ cells. CMV serostatus was assessed using a Roche Elecsys assay, by which serum IgG against CMV pp150, pp28, p38 and p52 was detected. After the samples were thawed, total CD4+ T cells were enriched through positive selection using CD4 magnetic microbeads. The samples came from a different study that was designed specifically to examine the CD4+ T cell memory repertoire. Following standard operating procedures, peripheral blood mononuclear cells were isolated and cryopreserved, while serum was kept at -80 degrees C. The staining relied on CD3-PerCP (BW264/56), CD4-APC (RPA-T4), CD45RO-PE (UCHT1) and CD8-Pacific Orange (3B5) antibodies, and Sytox blue was used to exclude non-viable cells.

This entry is derived from a study of memory CD4+ T cells and cytomegalovirus serostatus (dated by TCRdb to between 2018 and 2021). Regarding the study in general: The cohort comprised 33 healthy Belgian adults, 9 CMV seropositive and roughly 24 CMV seronegative. To replicate a published TCR-based CMV serostatus classifier, the study sequenced CD4+ memory TCRbeta repertoires from a Belgian cohort whose cytomegalovirus serostatus was known. Broad study findings and their caveats: Among the 160 or so previously reported CMV-associated TCRbeta sequences, 60 to 85 showed up in the CD4+ memory repertoires, with each one found in between one and five individuals. For CMV serostatus prediction, a median bootstrapped AUC of 0.95 was reached with the original framework, and a median bootstrapped AUC of around 0.89 was reached with a US-trained random forest. Results were interpreted as suggesting that the CMV-associated TCR signature is largely present in the CD4+ memory repertoire. Only CD4+CD45RO+ memory cells were sequenced, unlike the original study, which covered naive and memory CD4+ and CD8+ populations. On the Belgian cohort, the classifier built on the original framework reached a median bootstrapped AUC of roughly 0.96, with a 95% CI of 0.76-1.00.

This TCR derives from an adult in good health and CMV-seronegative. The sequenced sample consisted of memory CD4+ T cells from blood. The chain couples TRBV19 to TRBJ1-6, with 10 junctional bases fitting TRBD1. Here is the DNA: TGTGCCAGTAGTATCAAAATCGTCGGGACAGGGGCGACCTATAATTCACCCCTCCACTTT. It is translated as CASSIKIVGTGATYNSPLHF.